The clone carrying this T cell receptor beta chain has just one count. Antigen specificity is unknown. Repertoires were generated with immunoSEQ multiplex PCR, while TCRdb's copy carries only in-frame clones and drops some. The table shows some 2,400,000 clones, with around 95% occurring only once. Each sample came from a Caucasian adult donor living in Nashville, Tennessee. The record originates from a study of shared clonotypes between healthy human individuals. Regarding the study as a whole: The study's rarefaction showed incomplete sorted-subset sequencing despite large depth. A handful of donors had roughly 5% of their naive CD4 clonotypes in common.

Trimming pared 5 bases from V and 0 bases from J, leaving 11 bases between. The CDR3 has 14 residues. Germline V lookup: CDR1 SGHAT, CDR2 FQNNGV. The clonotype originates from a man in his late teens or twenties in good health. The sequenced sample was naive CD4+ T cells sorted from blood. Subset given: CD45RA+ positively selected. V is TRBV11-2 and J is TRBJ2-7; D call uncertain. The CDR3 is CASSRDWSSYEQYF. CDR3 nucleotide sequence: TGTGCCAGCAGCCGCGATTGGAGCTCCTACGAGCAGTACTTC.